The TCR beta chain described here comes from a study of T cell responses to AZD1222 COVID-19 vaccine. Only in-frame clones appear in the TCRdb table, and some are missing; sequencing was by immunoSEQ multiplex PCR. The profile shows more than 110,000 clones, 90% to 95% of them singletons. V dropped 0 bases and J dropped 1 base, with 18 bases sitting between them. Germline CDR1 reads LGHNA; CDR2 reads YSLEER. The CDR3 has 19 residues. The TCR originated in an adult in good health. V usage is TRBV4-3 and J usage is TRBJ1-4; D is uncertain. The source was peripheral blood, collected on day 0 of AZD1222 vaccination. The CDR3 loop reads CASSQEYGSHLGTNEKLFF. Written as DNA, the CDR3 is TGCGCCAGCAGCCAAGAATATGGCAGTCATCTAGGAACTAATGAAAAACTGTTTTTT.